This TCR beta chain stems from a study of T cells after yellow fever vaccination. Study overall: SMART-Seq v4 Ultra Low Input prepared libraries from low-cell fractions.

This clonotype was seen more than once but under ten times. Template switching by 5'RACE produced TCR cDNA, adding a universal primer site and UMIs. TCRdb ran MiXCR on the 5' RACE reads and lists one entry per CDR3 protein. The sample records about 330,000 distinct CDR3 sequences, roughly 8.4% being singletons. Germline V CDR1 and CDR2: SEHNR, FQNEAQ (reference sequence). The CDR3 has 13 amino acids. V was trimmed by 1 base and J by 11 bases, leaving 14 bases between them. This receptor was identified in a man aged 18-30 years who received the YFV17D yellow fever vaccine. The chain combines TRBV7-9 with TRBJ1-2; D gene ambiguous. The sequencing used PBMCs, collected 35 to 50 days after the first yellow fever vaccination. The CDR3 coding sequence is TGTGCCAGCAGCTTAGGCGGTGGGTCAGGTTACACCTTC. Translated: CASSLGGGSGYTF.